This TCR beta chain was sequenced during a study of blood T cell repertoires in COVID-19. Sequencing used immunoSEQ multiplex PCR; TCRdb keeps in-frame clones, though not all of them. The top ten clones hold over 0.95% of a sample with roughly 48,000 clones, 90% to 95% of them seen once. CDR3 length equals 14 residues. V was pared by 7 bases and J by 4 bases, with 14 bases between. Germline CDR1 and CDR2: MDHEN and SYDVKM. Sequencing input: peripheral blood. The TCR sequence derives from a man in his 60s with COVID-19, enrolled during active disease. This rearrangement joins TRBV28 to TRBJ1-5, with a possible D match to TRBD1 (6 bases). CDR3 nucleotide sequence: TGTGCCAGCATGGCGGGGGGCACTAATCAGCCCCAGCATTTT. Protein sequence: CASMAGGTNQPQHF.